The source of this TCR beta chain is a study of blood T cell repertoires in COVID-19. Whole-study context: Samples of COVID-19 (acute and convalescent) were obtained from the United States, Italy and Spain.

The ends lost 8 bases at V and 2 bases at J; junction bases unmatched: 21. Germline CDR1 is MDHEN and CDR2 is SYDVKM. This CDR3 contains 18 residues. Under the authors' procedure: Researchers report that nucleated cell counts were estimated from reference gene primer amplification. The repertoire was sequenced with immunoSEQ multiplex PCR; TCRdb's copy has only in-frame clones and lacks some. That table furnishes V, J and clone size, whereas the DNA furnished D and trimming. The repertoire includes more than 90,000 clones, 82% of them detected once, and roughly 8.2% sits in the top ten. This TCR derives from a man between 70 and 80 years old with acute or convalescent COVID-19. Sequencing was performed on peripheral blood. The chain couples TRBV28 to TRBJ2-7, with 7 bases aligning to TRBD2. The CDR3 DNA reads as TGTGCCAGCGGGGCCTCAGGTGGAGGGCGGGGGAATCCCTACGAGCAGTACTTC. It translates to CASGASGGGRGNPYEQYF.